This entry lists 13 T cell receptor beta chains sequenced from one sample in a study of T cells in Graves' hyperthyroidism and ophthalmopathy (dated by TCRdb to the late 2010s). The receptor library was made with multiplex PCR. The sequencer listed for this sample is Illumina HiSeq 2000. The TCR beta CDR3 regions were amplified from RNA transcripts. For the first round of RT-PCR on the TCR CDR3, the HTBI primer set was used together with the Qiagen OneStep RT-PCR kit. Through fastp at Q25 and MiXCR, TCRdb rebuilt clones from the public reads, retaining in-frame beta chains. Every distinct CDR3 protein forms one entry, paired with its most common genes and DNA. The sample profile shows about 400,000 distinct CDR3 sequences; 15% of them were found once. The ten largest clones add up to approximately 30% of the sample. The sample taken for sequencing was blood. These receptors all come from a woman aged 25 to 39 with Graves' hyperthyroidism.

This clonotype was seen many times. The V call is TRBV29-1, the J call TRBJ2-1; D gene ambiguous. Trimming stripped 6 bases from V and 2 bases from J, with 5 bases between. The germline gives CDR1 SQVTM, CDR2 ANQGSEA. The CDR3 contains 11 residues. The CDR3 sequence is CSVGTYNEQFF. In DNA, the CDR3 is TGCAGCGTCGGCACCTACAATGAGCAGTTCTTC.

At least ten counts were recorded for this clonotype. This chain joins TRBV12-3 or TRBV12-4 and TRBJ1-1; 10 bases fit TRBD1. The CDR3 covers 16 residues. The V and J ends lost 2 bases and 4 bases, in that order; junction bases with no gene match: 7. CDR3 DNA: TGTGCCAGCAGTTTATATAGGAGACAGGGGGCCACTGAAGCTTTCTTT. As protein: CASSLYRRQGATEAFF.

The chain recombines TRBV5-1 with TRBJ2-1; 12 nucleotides match TRBD2. This CDR3 region has 19 residues. CDR1 is SGHRS and CDR2 is YFSETQ in the germline V gene. The trim removed 0 bases at V and 4 bases at J, leaving 11 bases unmatched. CDR3 amino acids: CASSLVPPPLAGGYNEQFF. The CDR3 nucleotides read TGCGCCAGCAGCTTGGTCCCGCCTCCTCTAGCGGGAGGGTACAATGAGCAGTTCTTC.

The chain combines TRBV5-6 with TRBJ1-1; D is ambiguous. Per germline, CDR1 SGHDT and CDR2 YYEEEE. The V gene lost 4 bases and the J gene lost 1 base, with 14 bases spanning the gap. The CDR3 contains 15 residues. This CDR3 is CASSPMRVGNTEAFF. CDR3 nucleotides: TGTGCCAGCAGCCCCATGAGGGTGGGGAACACTGAAGCTTTCTTT.

In its sample, this clonotype was seen a few times. A read error may be the cause here, since a much bigger clone is one base away. The chain recombines TRBV30 with TRBJ2-1; unclear D gene. There are 11 residues in the CDR3. From germline, CDR1 is GTSNPN and CDR2 SVGIG (reference sequence). The V gene lost 1 base and the J gene lost 8 bases, with 6 bases spanning the gap. The CDR3 spells CAWSAVHEQFF. CDR3 bases: TGTGCCTGGAGTGCGGTGCATGAGCAGTTCTTC.

This chain uses TRBV6-1 with TRBJ1-2; 10 positions agree with TRBD1. Trimming at V came to 8 bases and at J to 5 bases, leaving 8 bases not matched to a gene. CDR1 and CDR2 (germline): MNHNS, SASEGT. The CDR3 sequence is 14 residues long. CDR3: CASLRTGGGYGYTF. The CDR3 DNA reads TGTGCCAGCCTAAGGACAGGGGGGGGTTATGGCTACACCTTC.

This clonotype came up once. The chain combines TRBV14 with TRBJ2-3; no firm D call. Trimming left V 2 bases short and J 8 bases short, with 8 bases between. Germline V gene data show CDR1 as SGHDN and CDR2 as FVKESK. The CDR3 is 12 amino acids. The chain's CDR3 is CASSQPDSTQYF. The DNA of the CDR3 is TGTGCCAGCAGCCAACCGGATTCTACGCAGTATTTT.

This clonotype was found many times. V usage is TRBV11-2 and J usage is TRBJ2-5; 9 bases match TRBD1. The V gene end was trimmed by 7 bases and the J gene end by 5 bases; junction bases not matched to a gene: 11. Looked up from germline, CDR1 is SGHAT and CDR2 is FQNNGV. The CDR3 has 15 amino acids. For the CDR3, the DNA is TGTGCCAGCACCGTTACACAGGGGGCGCTTGAGACCCAGTACTTC. Protein product: CASTVTQGALETQYF.

In its sample, this clonotype was seen a few times. The chain employs TRBV18 and TRBJ2-5; 10 bases fit TRBD2. With 1 base clipped from V and 5 bases from J, the junction kept 7 bases outside the gene matches. This CDR3 is 16 amino acids long. Germline loops: CDR1 KGHSH, CDR2 LQKENI. CDR3 bases: TGTGCCAGCTCACCACGAGGAGCGGGAGGGGATGAGACCCAGTACTTC. It yields the protein CASSPRGAGGDETQYF.

Ten or more counts support this clonotype. The rearrangement links TRBV2 to TRBJ2-5, with D possibly TRBD2 on 5 matching bases. CDR1 and CDR2 from the germline V gene are SNHLY and FYNNEI. CDR3 length: 13 amino acids. V lost 4 bases and J 5 bases, leaving 11 bases between the germline ends. The CDR3 nucleotides read TGTGCCAGCAGTGGGGGAGTTGGGGAGACCCAGTACTTC. Its translation is CASSGGVGETQYF.

This clonotype has a count of ten or more. The V gene is TRBV27, the J gene TRBJ2-5; the match to TRBD2 covers 11 bases. The CDR3 is 18 amino acids. Germline CDR1 is MNHEY and CDR2 is SMNVEV (reference sequence). The V gene end was trimmed by 4 bases and the J gene end by 5 bases; junction bases not matched to a gene: 15. The CDR3, as DNA: TGTGCCAGCAGTTCCCGAGAGGTCCTAGCGGGAGGATGGGAGACCCAGTACTTC. Translated: CASSSREVLAGGWETQYF.

Note on this clonotype: This may arise from a read error, as a much more abundant clone is one base away. The chain carries TRBV3-1 and TRBJ2-1, with 10 bases fitting TRBD2. The CDR3 runs to 18 residues. CDR1 LGHDT and CDR2 YNNKEL come from the germline V gene (reference sequence). The DNA of the CDR3 is TGTGCCAGCAGCCAACTAGGCCGTTTAGCGGGAGGCCACAATGAGCAGCTCTTC. Translated: CASSQLGRLAGGHNEQLF.

The genes are TRBV7-9 and TRBJ2-1; D possibly corresponds to TRBD2 (5 bases). This CDR3 comprises 14 residues. Deletions cut 3 bases from V and 3 bases from J, with 9 bases between. CDR1 is SEHNR, CDR2 FQNEAQ, per germline (reference sequence). The CDR3 DNA reads TGTGCCAGCAGCTTCGGGATCCTCTACAATGAGCAGTTCTTC. Its protein product is CASSFGILYNEQFF.